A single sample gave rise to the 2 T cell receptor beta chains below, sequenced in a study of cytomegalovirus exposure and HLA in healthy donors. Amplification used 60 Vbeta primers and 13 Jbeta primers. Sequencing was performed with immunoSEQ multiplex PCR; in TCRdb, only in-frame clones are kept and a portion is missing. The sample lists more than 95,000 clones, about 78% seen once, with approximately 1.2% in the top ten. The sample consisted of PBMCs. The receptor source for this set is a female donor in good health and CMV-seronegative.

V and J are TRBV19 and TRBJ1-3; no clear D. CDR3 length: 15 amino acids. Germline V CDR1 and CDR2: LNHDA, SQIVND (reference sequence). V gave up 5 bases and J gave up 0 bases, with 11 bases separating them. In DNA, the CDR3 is TGTGCCAGTAGTGCTGGTACAAGCTCTGGAAACACCATATATTTT. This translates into CASSAGTSSGNTIYF.

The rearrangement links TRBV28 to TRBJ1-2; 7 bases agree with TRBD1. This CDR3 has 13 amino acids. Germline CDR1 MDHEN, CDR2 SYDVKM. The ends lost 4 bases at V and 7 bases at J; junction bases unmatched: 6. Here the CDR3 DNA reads TGTGCCAGCAGTTCTCAGGGGGTTACTGGCTACACCTTC. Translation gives CASSSQGVTGYTF.